This TCR beta chain was documented in a study of shared clonotypes between healthy human individuals. Generated by immunoSEQ multiplex PCR, the TCRdb table keeps only in-frame clones and is missing some. The table has a few million clones, more than 80% seen once. The germline gives CDR1 LNHDA, CDR2 SQIVND (reference sequence). V trimming: 7 bases; J trimming: 8 bases; junction bases outside the gene matches: 9. The CDR3 totals 15 residues. CD45RA-negative memory and CD45RA+ naive subsets were split from the CD4+ cells. Turning to this clone: Its antigen is unidentified.

General observations from the study: The sole specimen, blood, was sampled, and tissue repertoires likely differ.

The genes are TRBV19 and TRBJ2-1, with 12 bases fitting TRBD1. The source is a man aged 18 to 30 in good health. Some clones in this sample may be carry-over from other donors' samples. Specimen: naive CD4+ T cells from PBMCs. Subset specified: CD45RA+ positively selected. The CDR3 DNA reads TGTGCCAGTACCGACCGGGACAGGGGGCGCGATGAGCAGTTCTTC. It yields the protein CASTDRDRGRDEQFF.